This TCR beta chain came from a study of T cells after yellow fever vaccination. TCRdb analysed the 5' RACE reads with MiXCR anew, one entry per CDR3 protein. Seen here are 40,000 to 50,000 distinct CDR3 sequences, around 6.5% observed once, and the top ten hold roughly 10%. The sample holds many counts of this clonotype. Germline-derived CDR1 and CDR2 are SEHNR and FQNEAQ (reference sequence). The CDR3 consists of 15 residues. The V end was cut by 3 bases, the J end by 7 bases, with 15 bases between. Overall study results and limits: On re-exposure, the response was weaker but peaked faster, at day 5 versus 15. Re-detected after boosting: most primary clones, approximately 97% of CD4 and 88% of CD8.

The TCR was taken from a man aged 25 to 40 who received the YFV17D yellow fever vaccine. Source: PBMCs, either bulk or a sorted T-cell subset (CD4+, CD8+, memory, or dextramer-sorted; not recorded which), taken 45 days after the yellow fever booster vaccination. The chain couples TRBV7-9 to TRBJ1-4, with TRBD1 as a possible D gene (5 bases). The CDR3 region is CASSFPGTGAEKLFF. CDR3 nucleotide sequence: TGTGCCAGCAGCTTCCCCGGGACGGGAGCTGAAAAACTGTTTTTT.